A single sample is the source of the 19 T cell receptor beta chains below, sequenced in a study of T cell changes during pregnancy in multiple sclerosis. Produced via immunoSEQ multiplex PCR; TCRdb's table is partial and in-frame only. The repertoire has more than 45,000 clones, 93% of them found once; the top ten carry more than 3%. Sequences were derived from CD8+ T cells from peripheral blood mononuclear cells, sampled in the second trimester of pregnancy. The receptors stem from a female donor with multiple sclerosis, enrolled in a pregnancy study.

Written as DNA, the CDR3 is TGTGCCAGCCGAAGGGGGCGAGCCAAAAACATTCAGTACTTC. It specifies CASRRGRAKNIQYF. This chain connects TRBV27 to TRBJ2-4; TRBD1 matches at 7 bases. The CDR3 has 14 residues. Germline trimming cut 8 bases from V and 0 bases from J; bases unmatched to any gene: 4. The V gene's germline CDR1 is MNHEY and CDR2 SMNVEV (reference sequence).

The rearrangement uses TRBV7-2 and TRBJ2-1; the match to TRBD2 covers 8 bases. Germline CDR1 is SGHTA and CDR2 is FQGNSA. The CDR3 totals 14 residues. The ends lost 1 base at V and 6 bases at J; junction bases unmatched: 2. The DNA for the CDR3 is TGTGCCAGCAGCTTAGGACTAGCGCTCAATGAGCAGTTCTTC. Translated: CASSLGLALNEQFF.

This chain connects TRBV7-9 to TRBJ1-1; no firm D call. This CDR3 contains 15 residues. Germline loops: CDR1 SEHNR, CDR2 FQNEAQ (reference sequence). V gave up 5 bases and J gave up 1 base, with 14 bases separating them. The CDR3 sequence is CASSHIAGGNTEAFF. CDR3 nucleotides: TGTGCCAGCAGCCATATCGCAGGTGGGAACACTGAAGCTTTCTTT.

The V and J genes are TRBV6-1 and TRBJ2-7, with D perhaps matching TRBD2 (5 bases). The CDR3 spans 15 residues. Trimming pared 7 bases from V and 0 bases from J, leaving 16 bases between. Germline V gives CDR1 MNHNS, CDR2 SASEGT. CDR3 bases: TGTGCCAGCAAGCTGGGTCTAGCAGACTCCTACGAGCAGTACTTC. Its translation is CASKLGLADSYEQYF.

The chain links TRBV5-8 to TRBJ2-7; 8 nucleotides match TRBD1. Trimming took 5 bases from V and 5 from J; bases not matched to a gene: 6. CDR1 and CDR2 (germline): SGHTS, YDEGEE. CDR3 size: 13 residues. CDR3 bases: TGTGCCAGCAGGCTGGACAGGGCCGACGAGCAGTACTTC. Translating it yields CASRLDRADEQYF.

J is TRBJ1-3 and V is TRBV28; 8 bases align to TRBD1. The germline V gene encodes CDR1 MDHEN and CDR2 SYDVKM. CDR3 size: 15 residues. V lost 4 bases to trimming and J lost 3 bases; unmatched junction nucleotides: 5. The CDR3 nucleotides are TGTGCCAGCAGTTCCCGCAGGGGGCTTGGAAACACCATATATTTT. The encoded protein is CASSSRRGLGNTIYF.

V and J are TRBV7-3 and TRBJ2-1, with a weak D call TRBD2 (6 bases). Germline V gives CDR1 SGHTA, CDR2 FQGTGA. V gave up 1 base and J gave up 2 bases, with 9 bases separating them. This CDR3 region has 15 residues. The CDR3 region is CASSLILAAYNEQFF. In nucleotides, the CDR3 is TGTGCCAGCAGCTTAATACTAGCTGCCTACAATGAGCAGTTCTTC.

The genes are TRBV5-5 and TRBJ2-1; 7 nucleotides line up with TRBD1. The germline V gene has CDR1 SGHKS and CDR2 YYEKEE (reference sequence). V was clipped by 4 bases and J by 6 bases; unmatched bases: 1. The CDR3 has 12 residues. The CDR3 nucleotides are TGTGCCAGCAGCGGGACAGCCAATGAGCAGTTCTTC. Encoded protein: CASSGTANEQFF.

Concerning this clone itself: One end of the junction fails to match germline, which may point to a read error. The V gene is TRBV25-1, the J gene TRBJ2-7; 8 nucleotides line up with TRBD1. The CDR3 is 10 amino acids. Germline V gives CDR1 MGHDK, CDR2 SYGVNS. CDR3 region: CASSWDRPHF. CDR3 DNA: TGTGCCAGCAGTTGGGACAGGCCCCACTTC.

This chain links TRBV11-2 with TRBJ2-1, with 8 bases fitting TRBD2. V was clipped by 4 bases and J by 8 bases; unmatched bases: 10. CDR1 is SGHAT, CDR2 FQNNGV, per germline. This CDR3 comprises 15 residues. The CDR3 protein is CASSSPRGGWDEQFF. CDR3 DNA sequence: TGTGCCAGCAGCTCACCTCGCGGGGGGTGGGATGAGCAGTTCTTC. The whole variable domain, filled in from reference TRBV11-2 and TRBJ2-1, reads EAGVAQSPRYKIIEKRQSVAFWCNPISGHATLYWYQQILGQGPKLLIQFQNNGVVDDSQLPKDRFSAERLKGVDSTLKIQPAKLEDSAVYLCASSSPRGGWDEQFFGPGTRLTVL.

V usage is TRBV27 and J usage is TRBJ2-5; TRBD2 is a possible D gene (5 bases). Trimming removed 6 bases at V and 4 bases at J, with 12 bases between. CDR1 is MNHEY and CDR2 is SMNVEV in the germline V gene (reference sequence). The length of the CDR3 is 13 residues. As DNA, the CDR3 is TGTGCCAGCAGGGTGGGTGGAGGAGAGACCCAGTACTTC. Its translation is CASRVGGGETQYF.

V usage is TRBV6-5 and J usage is TRBJ1-3; tentatively, D is TRBD1 (5 bases). V gave up 4 bases and J gave up 0 bases, with 10 bases separating them. Germline V CDR1 and CDR2: MNHEY, SVGAGI. The CDR3 totals 15 residues. The CDR3 reads CASSSGGSSGNTIYF. The CDR3 DNA reads as TGTGCCAGCAGTTCCGGGGGGAGCTCTGGAAACACCATATATTTT.

The CDR3 loop reads CASSLVGSGSVETQYF. CDR3 sequence (DNA): TGCGCCAGCAGCTTGGTGGGTAGCGGGAGTGTAGAGACCCAGTACTTC. The chain combines TRBV5-1 with TRBJ2-5, with 9 bases aligning to TRBD2. The CDR3 consists of 16 residues. CDR1 and CDR2 (germline): SGHRS, YFSETQ. V was clipped by 0 bases and J by 4 bases; unmatched bases: 7.

The J gene is TRBJ2-1, the V gene TRBV19, with TRBD2 identical over 8 bases. The V and J ends lost 3 bases and 8 bases, in that order; junction bases with no gene match: 6. CDR1 and CDR2 (germline): LNHDA, SQIVND (reference sequence). The length of the CDR3 is 14 residues. In DNA, the CDR3 is TGTGCCAGTAGTATCGGGTTAGCGGGATATGAGCAGTTCTTC. This encodes CASSIGLAGYEQFF.

J is TRBJ2-1 and V is TRBV4-3, with TRBD1 matching over 7 bases. The CDR3 loop spans 17 amino acids. The V gene's germline CDR1 is LGHNA and CDR2 YSLEER. V was pared by 4 bases and J by 1 base, with 10 bases of the junction left unmatched. CDR3 in DNA: TGCGCCAGCAGCCCCTGGGGGAACAGGGGTTCCTACAATGAGCAGTTCTTC. Its translation: CASSPWGNRGSYNEQFF.

The J gene is TRBJ2-2, the V gene TRBV25-1; 7 bases line up with TRBD1. V was clipped by 8 bases and J by 2 bases; unmatched bases: 5. The CDR3 extends over 14 amino acids. Germline V gives CDR1 MGHDK, CDR2 SYGVNS. The CDR3 loop reads CASDRQGNTGELFF. The CDR3 nucleotides read TGTGCCAGCGATAGACAGGGAAACACCGGGGAGCTGTTTTTT. Full variable domain (remainder filled in from reference TRBV25-1 and TRBJ2-2): EADIYQTPRYLVIGTGKKITLECSQTMGHDKMYWYQQDPGMELHLIHYSYGVNSTEKGDLSSESTVSRIRTEHFPLTLESARPSHTSQYLCASDRQGNTGELFFGEGSRLTVL.

The chain uses TRBV27 and TRBJ2-7; a possible D gene is TRBD2 (6 bases). Germline-derived CDR1 and CDR2 are MNHEY and SMNVEV (reference sequence). Trimming removed 4 bases at V and 4 bases at J, with 14 bases between. CDR3 length: 14 residues. This chain's CDR3 is CASSSIPGLYEQYF. In nucleotides, the CDR3 is TGTGCCAGCAGTTCCATTCCGGGACTTTACGAGCAGTACTTC.

V and J are TRBV7-8 and TRBJ2-7; D possibly corresponds to TRBD2 (5 bases). The V and J ends lost 5 bases and 2 bases respectively, with 16 bases between them. The length of the CDR3 is 15 residues. Germline loops: CDR1 SGHVS, CDR2 FQNEAQ. The CDR3 sequence: CASSPPDGEPYEQYF. The DNA for the CDR3 is TGTGCCAGCAGCCCTCCAGACGGGGAGCCCTACGAGCAGTACTTC.

The chain employs TRBV27 and TRBJ2-7; the D gene is possibly TRBD2 (5 bases). The germline V gene encodes CDR1 MNHEY and CDR2 SMNVEV (reference sequence). The V and J ends lost 8 bases and 5 bases respectively, with 10 bases between them. This CDR3 has 11 amino acids. The CDR3: CASFSRDEQYF. CDR3 in DNA: TGTGCCAGCTTCTCGCGGGACGAGCAGTACTTC.